This TCR beta chain emerged from a study of CD8+CD57+ T cells in acquired aplastic anemia. Overall study findings and caveats: Controls and patients did not differ significantly in CD8+ Simpson's diversity. In common between the patients and the controls were some 29 CD8+ CDR3 sequences.

Investigators profiled TCR beta VDJ and CDR3 from genomic DNA template. MiXCR was run by TCRdb on the reads, yielding one entry per CDR3 protein. The sample yields about 110,000 distinct CDR3 sequences, roughly 50% seen once. The CDR3 is made up of 12 amino acids. Germline CDR1 reads MNHEY; CDR2 reads SMNVEV (reference sequence). The V segment lost 4 bases and the J segment 7 bases; nucleotides outside the gene matches: 1. This clonotype has ten or more counts. As yet, its antigen is unknown. The chain links TRBV27 to TRBJ1-5; 7 positions match TRBD1. This receptor was obtained from a human donor in good health, serving as a control. Source material: sorted CD4+, CD8+, or CD8+CD57+ T cells (not recorded which) from PBMCs. This CDR3 reads CASSSQGQPQHF. The CDR3 nucleotides are TGTGCCAGCAGTTCACAGGGGCAGCCCCAGCATTTT.